This T cell receptor (beta chain) emerged from a study of blood T cells in healthy people across ages. This CDR3 region has 17 residues. Germline CDR1 MNHNS, CDR2 SASEGT. V lost 2 bases, J lost 5 bases, and 21 bases lay in between. Together with a sample-barcoded 5' primer, a J-beta primer mix was included in a second PCR lasting roughly 6 to 12 cycles. TCRdb independently ran MiXCR on the 5' RACE reads; one entry per CDR3 protein. Among roughly 1,700,000 distinct CDR3 sequences listed, roughly 27% were seen once. The V and J genes are TRBV6-1 and TRBJ1-1; perhaps TRBD1 as D (5 bases). Sequenced input: blood. This clonotype was sampled from a woman between 25 and 40 years old in good health. Written as DNA, the CDR3 is TGTGCCAGCAGTGAACCCTCAGCCCGGGGGGAAGGGACTGAAGCTTTCTTT. Translated: CASSEPSARGEGTEAFF.